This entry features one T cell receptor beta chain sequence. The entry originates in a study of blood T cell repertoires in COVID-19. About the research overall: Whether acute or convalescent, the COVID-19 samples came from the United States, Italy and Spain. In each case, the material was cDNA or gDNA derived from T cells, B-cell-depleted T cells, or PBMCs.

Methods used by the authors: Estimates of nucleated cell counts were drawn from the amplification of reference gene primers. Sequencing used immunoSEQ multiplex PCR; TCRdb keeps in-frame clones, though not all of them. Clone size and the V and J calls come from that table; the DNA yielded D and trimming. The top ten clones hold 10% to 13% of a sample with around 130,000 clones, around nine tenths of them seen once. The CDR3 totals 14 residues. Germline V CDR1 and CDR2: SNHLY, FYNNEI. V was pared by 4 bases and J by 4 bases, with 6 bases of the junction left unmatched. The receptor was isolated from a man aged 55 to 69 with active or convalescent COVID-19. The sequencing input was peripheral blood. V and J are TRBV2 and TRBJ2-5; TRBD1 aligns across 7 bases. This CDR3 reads CASSAGGRGETQYF. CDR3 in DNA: TGTGCCAGCAGTGCAGGGGGAAGGGGAGAGACCCAGTACTTC.